This T cell receptor (beta chain) is from a study of T cell responses to AZD1222 COVID-19 vaccine. Repertoires were generated with immunoSEQ multiplex PCR, while TCRdb's copy carries only in-frame clones and drops some. The sample consists of 200,000 to 300,000 clones, approximately 95% of them appearing once. Note on this clone: This sample also contains other DNA sequences that code for the same CDR3.

V was shortened by 3 bases and J by 4 bases, with 7 bases between the two germline ends. This CDR3 spans 13 amino acids. The receptor comes from an adult in good health. The gene calls are TRBV12-3 or TRBV12-4 and TRBJ1-5; D not resolved. This material consisted of peripheral blood, taken on day 0 of AZD1222 vaccination. CDR3 in DNA: TGTGCCAGCAGTTTCTCCCGTAATCAGCCCCAGCATTTT. Residues: CASSFSRNQPQHF.